The T cell receptor beta chain described here comes from a study of CD8+ T cells in alopecia areata. Trimming cost V 0 bases and J 7 bases, with 7 bases left between them. The CDR3 spans 13 residues. The germline gives CDR1 MGHRA, CDR2 YSYEKL. As to treatment: oral pan-JAK inhibitor, 5-10 mg twice daily. Isolated RNA was reverse transcribed into cDNA used as the sequencing template. Libraries were prepared by immunoSEQ multiplex PCR; TCRdb keeps only in-frame clonotypes and omits some of them. The table shows under 150,000 clones, with roughly three fifths occurring only once. V usage is TRBV4-1 and J usage is TRBJ1-5, with a weak D call TRBD1 (5 bases). The sequence came from a human donor with alopecia areata. Sequenced material: CD4+ T cells sorted from blood, taken at week 24, from a patient treated with tofacitinib. The DNA for the CDR3 is TGCGCCAGCAGCCAAGACAGGGACCAGCCCCAGCATTTT. Encoded protein: CASSQDRDQPQHF.